Listed here are 31 T cell receptor beta chains from one sample, sequenced in a study of blood T cell repertoires in COVID-19 (TCRdb year 2020). Libraries came from the immunoSEQ multiplex PCR assay. TCRdb obtained this table from immuneACCESS and retained in-frame rearrangements with V and J assigned. These tables miss some clones; where compared with another copy, unresolved V genes account for less than half of the shortfall, and the remainder is unexplained. The sample table shows about 60,000 clones, and about 80% are seen once. Under 8% of the sample comes from the top ten. Specimen: peripheral blood. The receptors were gathered from a man aged 55 to 70 with acute or convalescent COVID-19.

DNA of the CDR3: TGTGCCAGCAGTGTACGAAGTCCCGGGACAGGGTTTGGTAATGAAAAACTGTTTTTT. Its protein product is CASSVRSPGTGFGNEKLFF. The J gene is TRBJ1-4, the V gene TRBV2; 9 positions agree with TRBD1. The CDR3 contains 19 residues. Looked up from germline, CDR1 is SNHLY and CDR2 is FYNNEI. V gave up 4 bases and J gave up 4 bases; unmatched junction bases: 16.

The gene calls are TRBV14 and TRBJ2-3; D might be TRBD2 (5 bases). Trimming pared 3 bases from V and 0 bases from J, leaving 7 bases between. The germline V gene has CDR1 SGHDN and CDR2 FVKESK. This CDR3 contains 14 residues. CDR3 nucleotide sequence: TGTGCCAGCAGCCACAAGCGGAGCACAGATACGCAGTATTTT. This sequence encodes CASSHKRSTDTQYF.

The chain combines TRBV6-2 or TRBV6-3 with TRBJ1-1; D gene ambiguous. CDR3 length: 17 residues. V gave up 6 bases and J gave up 0 bases, with 20 bases separating them. Germline V gives CDR1 MNHEY, CDR2 SVGEGT. This CDR3 is CASSRLYQAQMNTEAFF. The CDR3 DNA follows: TGTGCCAGCAGCCGTCTCTATCAGGCCCAGATGAACACTGAAGCTTTCTTT.

The chain joins TRBV5-1 to TRBJ2-1, with D unresolved. The CDR3 sequence is 12 residues long. The V gene lost 1 base and the J gene lost 5 bases, with 4 bases spanning the gap. CDR1 is SGHRS, CDR2 YFSETQ, per germline. The CDR3 DNA is TGCGCCAGCAGCTTGTTAGACAATGAGCAGTTCTTC. This encodes CASSLLDNEQFF.

V is TRBV7-8 and J is TRBJ2-1; 7 bases line up with TRBD2. This CDR3 has 17 residues. Germline CDR1 is SGHVS and CDR2 is FQNEAQ. The J segment lost 0 bases and the V segment lost 3 bases, leaving 8 bases of the junction unmatched. The CDR3 DNA sequence: TGTGCCAGCAGCTTCCAGGTAGCGGGTTCCTCCTACAATGAGCAGTTCTTC. Protein product: CASSFQVAGSSYNEQFF.

CDR3 bases: TGTGCCAGCACCAACGGGGGGGCCTACACCGGGGAGCTGTTTTTT. This encodes CASTNGGAYTGELFF. The chain carries TRBV9 and TRBJ2-2; TRBD2 aligns across 8 bases. V lost 6 bases and J lost 3; bases outside the gene matches: 7. The CDR3 consists of 15 residues. CDR1 is SGDLS and CDR2 is YYNGEE in the germline V gene.

This clone has just a few counts. The V and J genes are TRBV14 and TRBJ1-1; possibly TRBD1 for D (6 bases). V dropped 0 bases and J dropped 5 bases, with 16 bases sitting between them. This CDR3 spans 16 amino acids. Germline V CDR1 and CDR2: SGHDN, FVKESK. CDR3 region: CASSQDLGQLGTEAFF. As DNA, the CDR3 is TGTGCCAGCAGCCAAGACCTGGGACAATTGGGGACTGAAGCTTTCTTT. Supplemented by reference TRBV14 and TRBJ1-1, the full variable domain reads EAGVTQFPSHSVIEKGQTVTLRCDPISGHDNLYWYRRVMGKEIKFLLHFVKESKQDESGMPNNRFLAERTGGTYSTLKVQPAELEDSGVYFCASSQDLGQLGTEAFFGQGTRLTVV.

The chain links TRBV27 to TRBJ2-5; D is unclear. This CDR3 has 13 amino acids. With 1 base removed from V and 1 base from J, the gap between germline ends came to 4 bases. Per the germline V gene, CDR1 is MNHEY and CDR2 is SMNVEV (reference sequence). The CDR3 is CASSLFLQETQYF. The CDR3 nucleotides are TGTGCCAGCAGTTTATTTCTCCAAGAGACCCAGTACTTC.

This clone was observed a few times. The rearrangement uses TRBV30 and TRBJ1-6; D is possibly TRBD1 (5 bases). This CDR3 has 14 residues. Trimming removed 2 bases at V and 6 bases at J, with 11 bases between. Germline-derived CDR1 and CDR2 are GTSNPN and SVGIG (reference sequence). CDR3 DNA sequence: TGTGCCTGGAGTCCGGGCAGGGTTAATTCACCCCTCCACTTT. Translated: CAWSPGRVNSPLHF. Full variable domain (missing parts from reference TRBV30 and TRBJ1-6): SQTIHQWPATLVQPVGSPLSLECTVEGTSNPNLYWYRQAAGRGLQLLFYSVGIGQISSEVPQNLSASRPQDRQFILSSKKLLLSDSGFYLCAWSPGRVNSPLHFGNGTRLTVT.

The chain is built from TRBV3-1 (or the pseudogene TRBV3-2) and TRBJ1-3; the match to TRBD1 covers 9 bases. Per germline, CDR1 LGHDT and CDR2 YNNKEL (reference sequence). The CDR3 runs 17 residues. Trimming took 4 bases from V and 0 from J; bases not matched to a gene: 7. The CDR3 region has the DNA TGTGCCAGCAGCCCCCGGGACAGGGCGCTCTCTGGAAACACCATATATTTT. It specifies CASSPRDRALSGNTIYF.

This sequence joins TRBV9 and TRBJ2-2; D may be TRBD1 (6 bases). The CDR3 covers 15 residues. Germline assignment: CDR1 SGDLS and CDR2 YYNGEE. V dropped 8 bases and J dropped 0 bases, with 14 bases sitting between them. This chain's CDR3 is CASTRGLTNTGELFF. CDR3 DNA: TGTGCCAGTACCAGGGGCCTGACGAACACCGGGGAGCTGTTTTTT.

Concerning this clone itself: The same CDR3 is also encoded by other DNA sequences in this sample. V is TRBV5-1 and J is TRBJ1-6; D remains ambiguous. Germline CDR1 SGHRS, CDR2 YFSETQ. CDR3 length equals 16 residues. With 1 base removed from V and 0 bases from J, the gap between germline ends came to 8 bases. The CDR3: CASSLTESSYNSPLHF. The DNA of the CDR3 is TGCGCCAGCAGCTTGACAGAAAGCTCCTATAATTCACCCCTCCACTTT. The full variable domain, in which reference TRBV5-1 and TRBJ1-6 provide the parts outside the CDR3, is KAGVTQTPRYLIKTRGQQVTLSCSPISGHRSVSWYQQTPGQGLQFLFEYFSETQRNKGNFPGRFSGRQFSNSRSEMNVSTLELGDSALYLCASSLTESSYNSPLHFGNGTRLTVT.

The J gene is TRBJ2-7, the V gene TRBV11-2; 9 bases align to TRBD1. Per the germline V gene, CDR1 is SGHAT and CDR2 is FQNNGV. The junction had 9 bases not matched to a gene; V was cut back by 5 bases and J by 1 base. CDR3 length: 16 residues. The DNA for the CDR3 is TGTGCCAGCAGCCGAATCGGGACAGGGAAGTCCTACGAGCAGTACTTC. As protein: CASSRIGTGKSYEQYF.

The sample holds one count of this clone. The gene calls are TRBV4-3 and TRBJ2-1; TRBD1 matches 7 bases. Germline V gene sequence: CDR1 LGHNA, CDR2 YSLEER. The CDR3 is made up of 15 amino acids. Trimming took 0 bases from V and 5 from J; bases not matched to a gene: 4. The CDR3 DNA is TGCGCCAGCAGCCAAGAGGACAGGTTGAACAATGAGCAGTTCTTC. Translating gives CASSQEDRLNNEQFF.

This clone came up a few times. V usage is TRBV27 and J usage is TRBJ1-2, with D perhaps TRBD1 (5 bases). Trimming cost V 1 base and J 11 bases, with 14 bases left between them. Germline V gene sequence: CDR1 MNHEY, CDR2 SMNVEV (reference sequence). The CDR3 is 13 amino acids. The CDR3 protein is CASSLLGEVGYTF. CDR3 bases: TGTGCCAGCAGTTTATTAGGGGAGGTGGGGTACACCTTC.

The rearrangement uses TRBV10-1 and TRBJ1-2, with D unclear. V lost 5 bases, J lost 6 bases, and 16 bases lay in between. Germline CDR1 WNHNN, CDR2 SYGVQD (reference sequence). This CDR3 has 14 residues. The CDR3 reads CASSLEGGWNGYTF. CDR3 DNA sequence: TGCGCCAGCAGTTTAGAGGGAGGGTGGAATGGCTACACCTTC.

V usage is TRBV6-4 and J usage is TRBJ1-1; 8 bases map to TRBD1. The trim removed 9 bases at V and 7 bases at J, leaving 1 base unmatched. CDR1 is MRHNA and CDR2 is SNTAGT in the germline V gene. The CDR3 totals 10 residues. The CDR3 here is CARGTGEAFF. The CDR3 DNA reads as TGTGCCAGAGGGACAGGTGAAGCTTTCTTT.

This sequence joins TRBV18 and TRBJ1-1; D gene ambiguous. V was shortened by 3 bases and J by 1 base, with 12 bases between the two germline ends. The CDR3 contains 15 residues. CDR1 KGHSH and CDR2 LQKENI come from the germline V gene. The CDR3: CASSPYGSENTEAFF. CDR3 coding DNA: TGTGCCAGCTCACCGTACGGGTCAGAGAACACTGAAGCTTTCTTT.

This clone was recorded a few times. This chain uses TRBV18 with TRBJ1-3, with a weak D call TRBD1 (6 bases). The CDR3 is made up of 15 amino acids. Trimming cost V 2 bases and J 0 bases, with 8 bases left between them. The germline gives CDR1 KGHSH, CDR2 LQKENI. The CDR3: CASSPTGSSGNTIYF. The CDR3 DNA reads as TGTGCCAGCTCACCAACAGGGAGCTCTGGAAACACCATATATTTT.

The rearrangement uses TRBV7-8 and TRBJ2-7; tentative D call: TRBD1 (6 bases). Deletions cut 5 bases from V and 1 base from J, with 12 bases between. The CDR3 length is 14 residues. The germline V gene encodes CDR1 SGHVS and CDR2 FQNEAQ. CDR3 region: CASSRMDSSYEQYF. In DNA, the CDR3 is TGTGCCAGCAGCCGGATGGACAGTTCCTACGAGCAGTACTTC.

The chain employs TRBV7-9 and TRBJ2-7; weak D call: TRBD1 (5 bases). This CDR3 is built from 14 residues. V was trimmed by 4 bases and J by 0 bases, leaving 10 bases between them. Germline V gives CDR1 SEHNR, CDR2 FQNEAQ (reference sequence). The CDR3 region is CASSSRQGSYEQYV. CDR3 sequence (DNA): TGTGCCAGCAGCTCTCGTCAGGGCTCCTACGAGCAGTACGTC.

Only a few counts were recorded for this clone. This chain connects TRBV18 to TRBJ2-5, with TRBD1 matching 7 bases. The CDR3 consists of 13 residues. Germline V CDR1 and CDR2: KGHSH, LQKENI. The ends lost 3 bases at V and 3 bases at J; junction bases unmatched: 1. This chain's CDR3 is CASSPGQKETQYF. The CDR3, as DNA: TGTGCCAGCTCACCGGGACAGAAAGAGACCCAGTACTTC.

The chain is built from TRBV6-2 or TRBV6-3 and TRBJ2-4, with TRBD1 identical over 9 bases. V trimming: 5 bases; J trimming: 8 bases; junction bases outside the gene matches: 7. Germline-derived CDR1 and CDR2 are MNHEY and SVGEGT. The CDR3 spans 14 residues. CDR3: CASSPGGQGYIQYF. CDR3 sequence (DNA): TGTGCCAGCAGTCCCGGGGGACAGGGTTACATTCAGTACTTC.

V is TRBV11-2 and J is TRBJ2-1; TRBD2 agrees at 7 bases. Germline CDR1 reads SGHAT; CDR2 reads FQNNGV. The CDR3 sequence is 15 residues long. V lost 5 bases and J lost 2; bases outside the gene matches: 6. In DNA form, the CDR3 reads TGTGCCAGCAGCCGTCCGGGGGGTCCCTACAATGAGCAGTTCTTC. Translating gives CASSRPGGPYNEQFF.

The chain combines TRBV19 with TRBJ2-6; TRBD1 might be the D (6 bases). Germline CDR1 reads LNHDA; CDR2 reads SQIVND (reference sequence). V was shortened by 6 bases and J by 2 bases, with 11 bases between the two germline ends. CDR3 length equals 15 residues. CDR3 protein: CASRPQGTGANVLTF. CDR3 coding DNA: TGTGCCAGTAGACCACAGGGTACTGGGGCCAACGTCCTGACTTTC.

The chain recombines TRBV9 with TRBJ2-2; tentative D call: TRBD1 (6 bases). The CDR3 has 18 amino acids. Germline loops: CDR1 SGDLS, CDR2 YYNGEE. Trimming cost V 0 bases and J 8 bases, with 23 bases left between them. Here the CDR3 reads CASSVVPGDHLGAGELFF. The CDR3 DNA reads TGTGCCAGCAGCGTAGTACCCGGGGACCACCTGGGGGCGGGGGAGCTGTTTTTT. Full variable domain (rest looked up from reference TRBV9 and TRBJ2-2): DSGVTQTPKHLITATGQRVTLRCSPRSGDLSVYWYQQSLDQGLQFLIQYYNGEERAKGNILERFSAQQFPDLHSELNLSSLELGDSALYFCASSVVPGDHLGAGELFFGEGSRLTVL.

The genes are TRBV7-9 and TRBJ2-2; D is unresolved. The CDR3 has 15 amino acids. Germline assignment: CDR1 SEHNR and CDR2 FQNEAQ (reference sequence). Trimming cost V 2 bases and J 0 bases, with 7 bases left between them. The CDR3 sequence: CASSLTRSNTGELFF. CDR3 nucleotide sequence: TGTGCCAGCAGCTTAACCAGGTCGAACACCGGGGAGCTGTTTTTT.

The CDR3 nucleotides read TGTGCCAGGAGGTGGGTCGGGGCCAAAAACATTCAGTACTTC. Its translation: CARRWVGAKNIQYF. The chain combines TRBV6-5 with TRBJ2-4; D is undetermined. Trimming stripped 9 bases from V and 1 base from J, with 13 bases between. Germline CDR1 and CDR2: MNHEY and SVGAGI. CDR3 length: 14 amino acids.

The chain is built from TRBV5-1 and TRBJ1-3; D possibly corresponds to TRBD1 (6 bases). This CDR3 is 13 amino acids long. Germline CDR1 is SGHRS and CDR2 is YFSETQ. Trimming removed 4 bases at V and 6 bases at J, with 11 bases between. The CDR3 sequence is CASSLGQTNTIYF. For the CDR3, the DNA is TGCGCCAGCAGCCTTGGACAGACAAACACCATATATTTT.

The chain recombines TRBV20-1 with TRBJ1-1; the D is unclear. Trimming took 3 bases from V and 3 from J, leaving 5 bases between them. Germline V gives CDR1 DFQATT, CDR2 SNEGSKA (reference sequence). This CDR3 has 11 amino acids. In nucleotides, the CDR3 is TGCAGTGCTAGTGACGACACTGAAGCTTTCTTT. Amino acids: CSASDDTEAFF.

This chain uses TRBV7-9 with TRBJ2-7, with D perhaps TRBD1 (7 bases). The ends were cut back, 5 bases at V and 0 bases at J, with 14 bases in the middle. Germline V CDR1 and CDR2: SEHNR, FQNEAQ (reference sequence). CDR3 size: 15 residues. CDR3 coding DNA: TGTGCCAGCAGCCGACAGGGACTTAGCTCCTACGAGCAGTACTTC. Translated, it gives CASSRQGLSSYEQYF.